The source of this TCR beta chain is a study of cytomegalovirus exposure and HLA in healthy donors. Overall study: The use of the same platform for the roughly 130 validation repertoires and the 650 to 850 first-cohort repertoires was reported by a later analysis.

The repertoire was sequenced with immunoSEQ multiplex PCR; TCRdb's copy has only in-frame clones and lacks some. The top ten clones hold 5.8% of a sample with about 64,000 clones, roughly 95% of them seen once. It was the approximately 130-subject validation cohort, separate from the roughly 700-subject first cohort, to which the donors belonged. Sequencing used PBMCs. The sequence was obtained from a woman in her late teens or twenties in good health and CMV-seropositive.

For the CDR3, the DNA is TGTGCCATCTCCGGACAGGCCTACTACGAGCAGTACTTC. It encodes CAISGQAYYEQYF. The chain uses TRBV28 and TRBJ2-7, with 7 bases identical to TRBD1. The CDR3 is 13 residues long. After removal of 10 bases from V and 3 bases from J, the junction contained 9 bases not matched to a gene. CDR1 is MDHEN, CDR2 SYDVKM, per germline. Based on the CDR3 plus reference TRBV28 and TRBJ2-7, the full variable domain is DVKVTQSSRYLVKRTGEKVFLECVQDMDHENMFWYRQDPGLGLRLIYFSYDVKMKEKGDIPEGYSVSREKKERFSLILESASTNQTSMYLCAISGQAYYEQYFGPGTRLTVT.